A single sample gave rise to the 27 T cell receptor beta chains below, sequenced in a study of blood T cells in healthy people across ages. A sample-barcoded 5' primer and a J-beta primer mix were used in a second PCR of roughly 7 to 11 cycles. TCRdb re-analysed the 5' RACE reads in MiXCR, keeping a single row per CDR3 protein. The table shows 1.5 million to 2 million distinct CDR3 sequences, with roughly 27% occurring only once. Sequenced sample: blood. All receptors derive from a woman aged 25 to 39 in good health.

J is TRBJ1-2 and V is TRBV6-6; D perhaps matches TRBD1 (5 bases). Germline loops: CDR1 MNHNY, CDR2 SVGAGI (reference sequence). V was shortened by 4 bases and J by 8 bases, with 14 bases between the two germline ends. The CDR3 runs to 13 residues. The CDR3 region is CASSSGIREGYTF. The CDR3 DNA sequence: TGTGCCAGCAGTTCAGGGATTAGGGAGGGCTACACCTTC.

This clonotype was counted a few times. The chain combines TRBV27 with TRBJ1-2; weak D call: TRBD1 (6 bases). The CDR3 covers 11 residues. The V and J ends lost 6 bases and 8 bases respectively, with 10 bases between them. The V gene's germline CDR1 is MNHEY and CDR2 SMNVEV (reference sequence). The CDR3 loop reads CASRKGGGYTF. In DNA, the CDR3 is TGTGCCAGCAGGAAAGGGGGAGGCTACACCTTC.

This clonotype was seen just once. A junction end diverges from the germline sequence, so it may reflect a read error. The V gene is TRBV29-1, the J gene TRBJ1-3; D is unclear. Germline V lookup: CDR1 SQVTM, CDR2 ANQGSEA. The CDR3 has 12 amino acids. The CDR3 here is CSIETQANTIYF. As DNA, the CDR3 is TGCAGCATTGAAACCCAGGCGAACACCATATATTTT.

This rearrangement joins TRBV29-1 to TRBJ1-4; D gene uncertain. CDR3 size: 16 residues. V was pared by 0 bases and J by 11 bases, with 22 bases between. The germline CDR1 and CDR2 sequences are SQVTM and ANQGSEA. In DNA form, the CDR3 reads TGCAGCGTTGAAGATAGCCGTTCGCAGACCCTGGGGAAACTGTTTTTT. Protein product: CSVEDSRSQTLGKLFF.

This clonotype was picked up a small number of times. The chain employs TRBV20-1 and TRBJ2-4, with 10 bases matching TRBD2. The J call may not be correct, given that the DNA end is closer to TRBJ2-7. Germline V gene data show CDR1 as DFQATT and CDR2 as SNEGSKA (reference sequence). CDR3 length: 19 residues. CDR3 region: CSARDGGLAGVGPRDEQYF. As DNA, the CDR3 is TGCAGTGCTAGAGATGGGGGCCTAGCGGGAGTAGGGCCTAGGGACGAGCAGTACTTC.

Concerning this clonotype: Possible read error: a much larger clone is one base away. The rearrangement links TRBV10-3 to TRBJ2-3; TRBD2 matches 11 bases. The CDR3 is 16 residues long. CDR1 is ENHRY, CDR2 SYGVKD, per germline. The DNA of the CDR3 is TGTGCCATCAGCGCCGGACTAGCGGGTCGCACAGATGCGCAGTATTTT. Translating it yields CAISAGLAGRTDAQYF.

This clonotype was observed a handful of times. The J gene is TRBJ1-5, the V gene TRBV9; possible D gene TRBD1, 5 bases. This CDR3 region has 16 residues. CDR1 and CDR2 from the germline V gene are SGDLS and YYNGEE. V gave up 0 bases and J gave up 0 bases, with 10 bases separating them. Here the CDR3 reads CASSVGAGDSNQPQHF. Written as DNA, the CDR3 is TGTGCCAGCAGCGTAGGGGCGGGGGATAGCAATCAGCCCCAGCATTTT.

The V and J genes are TRBV24-1 and TRBJ2-5; TRBD1 agrees at 10 bases. This CDR3 spans 15 amino acids. The germline V gene encodes CDR1 KGHDR and CDR2 SFDVKD. V dropped 4 bases and J dropped 11; count of bases not matched to a gene: 12. DNA for the CDR3: TGTGCCACCAGTGAGACCCGGGACAGGGGAAATGAGCAGTACTTC. It yields the protein CATSETRDRGNEQYF.

This clonotype has more than one count but fewer than ten. This chain's CDR3 is CSADRTSGGPSVGTDTQYF. The CDR3 coding sequence is TGCAGTGCCGACCGGACTAGCGGGGGTCCTAGTGTTGGCACAGATACGCAGTATTTT. The chain uses TRBV20-1 and TRBJ2-3, with 13 bases matching TRBD2. Germline loops: CDR1 DFQATT, CDR2 SNEGSKA (reference sequence). There are 19 residues in the CDR3. Trimming removed 6 bases from V and 1 base from J; junction bases left unmatched: 16.

There are a few counts of this clonotype. The CDR3 DNA reads as TGTGCCAGCAGCCAAAGGGAGGGGGGAAGCTCCTACAATGAGCAGTTCTTC. Translated: CASSQREGGSSYNEQFF. The chain couples TRBV7-9 to TRBJ2-1; D is possibly TRBD2 (7 bases). The CDR3 sequence is 17 residues long. Trimming took off 5 bases at V and 0 bases at J, with 17 bases between the two ends. Germline CDR1 reads SEHNR; CDR2 reads FQNEAQ (reference sequence).

Worth noting for this clonotype: Sequence at one end of the junction differs from germline and may be a read error. The chain employs TRBV3-1 and TRBJ2-1; tentatively, D is TRBD1 (6 bases). CDR1 is LGHDT and CDR2 is YNNKEL in the germline V gene (reference sequence). There are 13 residues in the CDR3. The CDR3 spells CAGSQGGHNEQFF. The CDR3 DNA reads as TGTGCCGGCAGCCAAGGGGGACACAATGAACAGTTCTTC.

This clonotype was detected only a few times. The chain carries TRBV24-1 and TRBJ2-1, with no clear D. Trimming pared 3 bases from V and 5 bases from J, leaving 7 bases between. The CDR3 is 13 amino acids. Germline values: CDR1 KGHDR, CDR2 SFDVKD. The CDR3 here is CATSDTPDNEQFF. CDR3 nucleotide sequence: TGTGCCACCAGTGATACCCCGGACAATGAGCAGTTCTTC.

This clonotype was observed a few times. The chain couples TRBV12-3 or TRBV12-4 to TRBJ2-7; D tentatively fits TRBD1 or TRBD2 (6 bases each). This CDR3 has 14 residues. Trimming left V 3 bases short and J 3 bases short, with 12 bases between. CDR3 residues: CASSFSGACYEQYF. CDR3 nucleotides: TGTGCCAGCAGTTTTTCGGGGGCGTGCTACGAGCAGTACTTC.

The chain carries TRBV18 and TRBJ1-3, with unresolved D. The CDR3 runs to 15 residues. Trimming pared 4 bases from V and 2 bases from J, leaving 12 bases between. From germline, CDR1 is KGHSH and CDR2 LQKENI. The CDR3 spells CASSLRSEPGNTIYF. CDR3 DNA: TGTGCCAGCTCACTACGGAGTGAGCCTGGAAACACCATATATTTT.

This clonotype was seen ten or more times. This chain uses TRBV20-1 with TRBJ2-1, with 7 nucleotides matching TRBD2. V trimming: 0 bases; J trimming: 4 bases; junction bases outside the gene matches: 6. This CDR3 spans 15 amino acids. The germline V gene has CDR1 DFQATT and CDR2 SNEGSKA (reference sequence). CDR3 sequence reads: CSARDQASGYNEQFF. CDR3 nucleotide sequence: TGCAGTGCTAGAGATCAGGCTAGCGGATACAATGAGCAGTTCTTC.

The chain joins TRBV7-9 to TRBJ2-1; D not resolved. The CDR3 is 14 amino acids. Trimming pared 4 bases from V and 6 bases from J, leaving 13 bases between. Germline CDR1 reads SEHNR; CDR2 reads FQNEAQ (reference sequence). The CDR3 DNA reads TGTGCCAGCAGCTCGTCCCGGAAACCCAATGAGCAGTTCTTC. It translates to CASSSSRKPNEQFF.

The table lists this clonotype with many counts. This chain connects TRBV7-6 to TRBJ2-1; D unresolved. This CDR3 has 13 amino acids. Germline CDR1 and CDR2: SGHVS and FNYEAQ. V was clipped by 1 base and J by 3 bases, with 4 bases between them. Here the CDR3 reads CASSLDDYNEQFF. The CDR3 nucleotides are TGTGCCAGCAGCTTAGATGACTACAATGAGCAGTTCTTC. Complete variable domain (other parts from reference TRBV7-6 and TRBJ2-1): GAGVSQSPRYKVTKRGQDVALRCDPISGHVSLYWYRQALGQGPEFLTYFNYEAQQDKSGLPNDRFSAERPEGSISTLTIQRTEQRDSAMYRCASSLDDYNEQFFGPGTRLTVL.

In this sample, this clonotype turned up many times. V is TRBV12-3 or TRBV12-4 and J is TRBJ2-4; maybe TRBD2 (5 bases). Between the trimmed V and J ends, which lost 5 bases and 3 bases, there was a span of 8 bases. This CDR3 is built from 13 residues. The CDR3 is CASSGEGKNIQYF. The CDR3 DNA sequence: TGTGCCAGCAGTGGAGAGGGCAAAAACATTCAGTACTTC.

The chain couples TRBV28 to TRBJ1-2; D not certain. This CDR3 comprises 14 residues. V was clipped by 3 bases and J by 3 bases, with 11 bases between them. Germline V lookup: CDR1 MDHEN, CDR2 SYDVKM. The CDR3 region has the DNA TGTGCCAGCAGTTTCCCCCGGACGGACTATGGCTACACCTTC. It codes for CASSFPRTDYGYTF.

Concerning this clonotype: Just one base apart from a much larger clone, this may be a read error. The J gene is TRBJ1-5, the V gene TRBV5-1; D is undetermined. The CDR3 consists of 16 residues. Germline CDR1 is SGHRS and CDR2 is YFSETQ. The CDR3 sequence is CASGLAPSDSNQPQHF. The DNA for the CDR3 is TGCGCCAGCGGCTTGGCCCCCTCCGATAGCAATCAGCCCCAGCATTTT.

At least ten counts were recorded for this clonotype. The chain carries TRBV19 and TRBJ2-5; 12 bases are a match to TRBD1. CDR3 length equals 15 residues. In germline, CDR1 is LNHDA, CDR2 SQIVND (reference sequence). Trimming cost V 6 bases and J 5 bases; bases outside gene matches: 7. CDR3 loop: CASRVGTGGVETQYF. The CDR3, as DNA: TGTGCCAGTAGGGTAGGGACAGGGGGCGTTGAGACCCAGTACTTC.

Only a few counts were recorded for this clonotype. Germline is not matched at one junction end, which may reflect a read error. The chain has TRBV5-1 and TRBJ2-1, with D maybe TRBD2 (6 bases). This CDR3 contains 16 residues. Germline CDR1 SGHRS, CDR2 YFSETQ. CDR3 residues: CASSTGGFGGYNDQFF. CDR3 bases: TGCGCCAGCAGCACCGGAGGTTTCGGGGGATACAATGATCAGTTCTTC.

This clonotype turned up a few times. This chain uses TRBV10-3 with TRBJ1-1; 8 bases line up with TRBD1. This CDR3 contains 15 residues. Per the germline V gene, CDR1 is ENHRY and CDR2 is SYGVKD. V gave up 6 bases and J gave up 4 bases; unmatched junction bases: 10. CDR3 amino acids: CAIRPFQGAVTEAFF. The DNA for the CDR3 is TGTGCCATCAGGCCTTTTCAGGGGGCGGTCACTGAAGCTTTCTTT.

This clonotype has a handful of counts. Compared with germline, one end of the junction differs, possibly owing to a read error. This chain's CDR3 is CAGSFIGYRSEQYF. For the CDR3, the DNA is TGTGCCGGCAGTTTCATCGGATACCGGTCTGAGCAGTACTTC. V gene TRBV12-3 or TRBV12-4 combines with J gene TRBJ2-7; D unresolved. This CDR3 is 14 amino acids long.

This clonotype has more than one count but fewer than ten. The V gene is TRBV6-5, the J gene TRBJ1-1; D unresolved. Per germline, CDR1 MNHEY and CDR2 SVGAGI. The CDR3 loop spans 14 amino acids. Trimming took off 8 bases at V and 1 base at J, with 14 bases between the two ends. The CDR3 bases are TGTGCCAGCGCTCTGGATGCGAGGAACACTGAAGCTTTCTTT. Amino acids: CASALDARNTEAFF.

There are many counts of this clonotype. The chain joins TRBV25-1 to TRBJ2-5; D is perhaps TRBD2 (6 bases). The V end lost 5 bases, the J end lost 4 bases, and 14 bases lay between the germline ends. There are 14 residues in the CDR3. The germline V gene has CDR1 MGHDK and CDR2 SYGVNS. The CDR3 reads CASSTTRGGETQYF. The CDR3, as DNA: TGTGCCAGCAGTACTACGCGGGGAGGAGAGACCCAGTACTTC.

This clonotype came up a few times. The rearrangement links TRBV25-1 to TRBJ2-1, with 10 positions matching TRBD1. Looked up from germline, CDR1 is MGHDK and CDR2 is SYGVNS. The J segment lost 7 bases and the V segment lost 3 bases, leaving 6 bases of the junction unmatched. The CDR3 covers 15 residues. The CDR3 DNA reads TGTGCCAGCAGTGATGCGGGACAGGGGAAGAATGAGCAGTTCTTC. It encodes CASSDAGQGKNEQFF. Filled out from reference TRBV25-1 and TRBJ2-1, the complete variable domain reads EADIYQTPRYLVIGTGKKITLECSQTMGHDKMYWYQQDPGMELHLIHYSYGVNSTEKGDLSSESTVSRIRTEHFPLTLESARPSHTSQYLCASSDAGQGKNEQFFGPGTRLTVL.